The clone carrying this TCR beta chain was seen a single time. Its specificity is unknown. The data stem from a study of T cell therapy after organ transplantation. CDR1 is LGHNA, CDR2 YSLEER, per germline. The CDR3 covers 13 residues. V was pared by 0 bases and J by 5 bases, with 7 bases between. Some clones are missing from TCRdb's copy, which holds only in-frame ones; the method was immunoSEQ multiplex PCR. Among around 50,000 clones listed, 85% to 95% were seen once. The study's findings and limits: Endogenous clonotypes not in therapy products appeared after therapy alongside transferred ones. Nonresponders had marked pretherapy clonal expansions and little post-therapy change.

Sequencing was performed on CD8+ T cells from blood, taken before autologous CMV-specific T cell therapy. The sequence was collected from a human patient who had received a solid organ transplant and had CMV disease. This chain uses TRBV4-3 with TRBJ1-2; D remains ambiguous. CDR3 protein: CASSQEWGYGYTF. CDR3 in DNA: TGCGCCAGCAGCCAAGAATGGGGTTATGGCTACACCTTC.